This T cell receptor (beta chain) was captured in a study of cytotoxic CD8 clonotypes in ibrutinib-treated CLL. Deep sequencing aimed at 1 in 200,000 to 1 in 1 million T cells' resolution. Measured with immunoSEQ multiplex PCR; TCRdb has only the in-frame clones, and not every one. The table shows roughly 97,000 clones, with almost 80% occurring only once. The CDR3 length is 15 residues. Germline assignment: CDR1 MNHNY and CDR2 SVGAGI (reference sequence). Trimming cost V 0 bases and J 5 bases; bases outside gene matches: 5. The starting material was PBMCs, obtained after 12 months of ibrutinib treatment. The receptor's source is a human donor with chronic lymphocytic leukemia. The chain uses TRBV6-6 and TRBJ2-3; 7 positions agree with TRBD1. The CDR3 coding sequence is TGTGCCAGCAGTTACTCTCGACAGGGCGGAGATACGCAGTATTTT. It encodes CASSYSRQGGDTQYF.